This TCR beta chain was profiled in a study of beta chain features in type 1 diabetes. Study in general: Examination covered around 98 million sorted cells spanning all samples. Study-wide results and caveats: Among patients with Type 1 diabetes, TCRB CDR3s were moderately but significantly shorter in every one of the four CD4+ subsets.

Per germline, CDR1 GTSNPN and CDR2 SVGIG (reference sequence). CDR3 length equals 14 residues. Trimming took 3 bases from V and 4 from J, leaving 13 bases between them. Notes on this clone: Its antigen is not identified.

Expressed TCRB transcripts were sequenced because the isolated RNA had all been reverse transcribed beforehand. Each sample of naive, central memory or regulatory T cells had, on average, approximately 3.5 million reads. The table came from immunoSEQ multiplex PCR; TCRdb's copy has only in-frame clones and leaves some out. This table holds around 130,000 clones, roughly 10% found once. It was via CD45RO/CCR7/CD25/CD127/CD95/CD27 that CD4+ naive, central memory, regulatory and stem cell-like memory cells were sorted. Purity above 95% was achieved in all sorted populations. The gene calls are TRBV30 and TRBJ1-3, with no clear D. The origin of this receptor is a man aged 30 to 39 with type 1 diabetes. The specimen sequenced was central memory CD4+ T cells from blood. The CDR3 here is CAWSPPAGGNTIYF. The CDR3 nucleotides read TGTGCCTGGAGCCCCCCCGCCGGGGGAAACACCATATATTTT.